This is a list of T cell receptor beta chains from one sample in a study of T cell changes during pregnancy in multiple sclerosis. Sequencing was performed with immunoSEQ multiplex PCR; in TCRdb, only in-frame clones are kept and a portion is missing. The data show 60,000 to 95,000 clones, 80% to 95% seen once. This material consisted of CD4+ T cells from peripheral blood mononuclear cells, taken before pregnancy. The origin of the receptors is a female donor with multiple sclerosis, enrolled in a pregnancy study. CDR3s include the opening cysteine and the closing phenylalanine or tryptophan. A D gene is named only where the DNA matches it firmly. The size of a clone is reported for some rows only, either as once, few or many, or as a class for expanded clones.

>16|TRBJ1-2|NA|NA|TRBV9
CASSVDPQGTVYGYTF
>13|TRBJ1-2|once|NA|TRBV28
CASSFQGNYGYTF
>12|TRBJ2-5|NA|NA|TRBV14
CASSQAYETQYF
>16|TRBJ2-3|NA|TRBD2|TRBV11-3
CASSPRLAGRTDTQYF
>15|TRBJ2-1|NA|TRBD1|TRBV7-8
CASSFSGQSYNEQFF
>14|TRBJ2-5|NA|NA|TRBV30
CACFGQSGQETQYF
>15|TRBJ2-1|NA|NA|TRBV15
CATSRRGHSYNEQFF
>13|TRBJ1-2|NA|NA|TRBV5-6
CASSPRATVGYTF
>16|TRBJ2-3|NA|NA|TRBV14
CASSQAGGFGTDTQYF
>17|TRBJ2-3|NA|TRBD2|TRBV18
CASSPLAGGRSADTQYF
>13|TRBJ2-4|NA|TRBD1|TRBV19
CASSPRDRGPGYF
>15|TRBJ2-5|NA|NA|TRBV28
CASSFSGQAMETQYF
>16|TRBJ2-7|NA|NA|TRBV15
CATSRSGQSSSYEQYF
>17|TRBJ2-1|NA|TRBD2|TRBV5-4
CASSVGGAGEWNNEQFF
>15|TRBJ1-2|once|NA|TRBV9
CASSQDFQPSYGYTF
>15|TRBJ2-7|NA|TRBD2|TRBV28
CASSLAASGLYEQYF
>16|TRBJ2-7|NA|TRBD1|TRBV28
CASSLWRGQGAWEQYF
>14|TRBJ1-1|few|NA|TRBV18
CASSAELMNTEAFF
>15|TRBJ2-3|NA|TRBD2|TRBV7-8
CASSLVAGPVGTQYF
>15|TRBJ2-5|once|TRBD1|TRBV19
CASSFDRVGMETQYF
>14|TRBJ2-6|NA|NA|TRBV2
CASSTEAGANVLTF
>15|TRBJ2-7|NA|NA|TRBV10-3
CAISESGREAYEQYF
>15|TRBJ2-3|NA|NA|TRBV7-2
CASSPTRASTDTQYF
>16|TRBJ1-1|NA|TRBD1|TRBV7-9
CASSLGAGTGGTEAFF
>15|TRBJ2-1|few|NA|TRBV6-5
CASSYGEGGRNEQFF
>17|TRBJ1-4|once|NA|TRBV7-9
CASSPPVGLATNEKLFF
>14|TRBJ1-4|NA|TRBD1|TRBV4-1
CASSDGQGGEKLFF
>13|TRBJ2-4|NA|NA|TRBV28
CASSSHGGNIQYF
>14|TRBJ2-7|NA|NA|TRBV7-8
CASSLVLDRGGQYF
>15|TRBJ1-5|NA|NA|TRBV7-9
CASSLGGGYNQPQHF
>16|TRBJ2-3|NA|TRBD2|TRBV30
CAWSVLLAGGTDTQYF
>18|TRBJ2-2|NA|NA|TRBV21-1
CASSKEGGRQGVTGELFF
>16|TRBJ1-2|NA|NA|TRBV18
CASSLTSREVSGGYTF
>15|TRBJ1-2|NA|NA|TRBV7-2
CASSPHQGGKVGYTF
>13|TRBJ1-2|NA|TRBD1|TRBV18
CASSPGQGYGYTF
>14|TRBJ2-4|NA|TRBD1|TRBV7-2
CASSFDRGEVIQYF
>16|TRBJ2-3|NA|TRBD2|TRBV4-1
CASSQMSGKRTDTQYF
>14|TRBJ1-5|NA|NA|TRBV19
CASGVPGYNQPQHF
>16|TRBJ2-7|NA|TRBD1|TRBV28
CASSFSLRDRGHEQYF
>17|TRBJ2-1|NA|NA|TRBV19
CASSKRGVGRAYNEQFF
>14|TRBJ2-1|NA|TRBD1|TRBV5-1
CASKVGTEDNEQFF
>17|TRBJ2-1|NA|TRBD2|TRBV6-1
CASSGGLAGFFTNEQFF
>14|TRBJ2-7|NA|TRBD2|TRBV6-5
CASSYLAGSYEQYF
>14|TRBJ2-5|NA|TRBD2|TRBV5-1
CASSTGTSGETQYF
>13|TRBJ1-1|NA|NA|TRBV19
CASSLRGNTEAFF
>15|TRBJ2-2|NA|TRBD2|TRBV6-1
CASRGLAGGPGELFF
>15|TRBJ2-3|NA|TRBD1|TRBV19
CASSEPGQGADTQYF
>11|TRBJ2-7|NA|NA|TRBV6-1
CASSNYYEQYF
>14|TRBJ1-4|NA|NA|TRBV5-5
CASSLVGDNEKLFF
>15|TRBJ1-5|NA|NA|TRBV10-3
CAISARGTGNQPQHF
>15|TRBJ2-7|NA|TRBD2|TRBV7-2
CASSSTSGGAYEQYF
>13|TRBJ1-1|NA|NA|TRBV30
CAWSLQGNTEAFF
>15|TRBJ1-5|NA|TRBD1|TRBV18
CASSPTGMLGQPQHF
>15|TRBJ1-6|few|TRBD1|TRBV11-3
CASSAEGQVVSPLHF
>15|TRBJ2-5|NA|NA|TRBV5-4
CASSLKQGSGETQYF
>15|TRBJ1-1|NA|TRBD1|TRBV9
CASSPSGQGYTEAFF
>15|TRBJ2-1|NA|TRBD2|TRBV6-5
CASRPTSGRVNEQFF
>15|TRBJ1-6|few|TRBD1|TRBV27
CASSSGQGAGSPLHF